The 2 T cell receptor beta chains below come from one sample, sequenced in a study of cytomegalovirus exposure and HLA in healthy donors (dated by TCRdb to the late 2010s). The library was built by means of the immunoSEQ multiplex PCR assay. For the multiplex PCR, a mixture combining 60 forward primers for TCR Vbeta segments and 13 reverse primers for TCR Jbeta segments was used. TCRdb limited this immuneACCESS table to in-frame rearrangements with V and J called. A share of clones is missing; checked studies link under half to unresolved V genes, and the rest is unexplained. The table for this sample lists roughly 200,000 clones; 77% of them were counted only once. The top ten clones comprise around 2.9% of the sample. Sequencing was performed on PBMCs. Receptors originate from a woman in her sixties in good health and CMV-seropositive.

The chain's CDR3 is CAWSAGSGNTIYF. CDR3 coding DNA: TGTGCCTGGAGTGCAGGCTCTGGAAACACCATATATTTT. V gene TRBV30 combines with J gene TRBJ1-3; D not certain. V dropped 1 base and J dropped 0 bases, with 4 bases sitting between them. The CDR3 is 13 amino acids. From germline, CDR1 is GTSNPN and CDR2 SVGIG (reference sequence).

This clone was recorded once. This sequence joins TRBV7-9 and TRBJ2-5; TRBD2 matches 9 bases. This CDR3 spans 16 amino acids. CDR1 and CDR2 from the germline V gene are SEHNR and FQNEAQ (reference sequence). The ends lost 5 bases at V and 4 bases at J; junction bases unmatched: 11. The CDR3 spells CASSPTVSGGAETQYF. CDR3 coding DNA: TGTGCCAGCAGCCCAACAGTTAGCGGGGGAGCAGAGACCCAGTACTTC. The whole variable domain, remainder taken from reference TRBV7-9 and TRBJ2-5, is DTGVSQNPRHKITKRGQNVTFRCDPISEHNRLYWYRQTLGQGPEFLTYFQNEAQLEKSRLLSDRFSAERPKGSFSTLEIQRTEQGDSAMYLCASSPTVSGGAETQYFGPGTRLLVL.